This T cell receptor beta chain is from a study of OX40 agonist ivuxolimab in advanced cancers. Study-level information: Prior checkpoint blockade (anti-PD-1, anti-PD-L1 or anti-CTLA-4) was permitted; approximately 40% had it. Three individuals attained partial responses, comprising one hepatocellular carcinoma case and two cutaneous melanoma cases.

This clone appeared once. Its antigen is undetermined. Study-wide points: Some nonresponders also had low normalized T-cell clonal expansion.

Sequencing was performed with immunoSEQ multiplex PCR; in TCRdb, only in-frame clones are kept and a portion is missing. Of about 19,000 clones listed, approximately 78% are singletons. CDR1 is SNHLY and CDR2 is FYNNEI in the germline V gene. CDR3 length: 13 residues. With 10 bases removed from V and 2 bases from J, the gap between germline ends came to 11 bases. The receptor's source is an adult with an advanced solid tumor such as melanoma, head and neck, liver or kidney cancer. The chain uses TRBV2 and TRBJ2-2; D is unclear. The input for sequencing was CD4+ or CD8+ T cells sorted from blood, taken in a trial of the OX40 agonist ivuxolimab. CDR3 DNA sequence: TGTGCCACCAAACGCGAAAACACCGGGGAGCTGTTTTTT. Residues: CATKRENTGELFF. The full variable domain, its missing parts supplied by reference TRBV2 and TRBJ2-2, is EPEVTQTPSHQVTQMGQEVILRCVPISNHLYFYWYRQILGQKVEFLVSFYNNEISEKSEIFDDQFSVERPDGSNFTLKIRSTKLEDSAMYFCATKRENTGELFFGEGSRLTVL.